Listed below are T cell receptor beta chains from one sample, sequenced in a study of T cell responses to AZD1222 COVID-19 vaccine. The repertoire was sequenced with immunoSEQ multiplex PCR; TCRdb's copy has only in-frame clones and lacks some. The sample contains about 140,000 clones, more than 85% of which appear only once. The sample consisted of peripheral blood, taken on day 0 of AZD1222 vaccination. These receptors all come from an adult in good health. The CDR3 runs from the conserved cysteine through the conserved F or W. A D gene is named only where the DNA matches it firmly. Size is stated for part of the rows, as once, few or many counts, or as a class when the clone is expanded.

D gene: TRBD1; clone size: -; J gene: TRBJ2-7; V gene: TRBV27; CDR3 protein: CASRPTGVPYEQYF; CDR3 DNA: TGTGCCAGCAGACCAACAGGGGTCCCCTACGAGCAGTACTTC
D gene: TRBD1; clone size: -; J gene: TRBJ1-1; V gene: TRBV2; CDR3 protein: CARTMGQNFRGPEAFF; CDR3 DNA: TGTGCCAGAACAATGGGACAGAACTTCCGTGGGCCTGAAGCTTTCTTT
D gene: -; clone size: -; J gene: TRBJ2-2; V gene: TRBV4-1; CDR3 protein: CASSQVLGRPGAGELFF; CDR3 DNA: TGCGCCAGCAGCCAAGTCCTGGGCCGCCCGGGGGCCGGGGAGCTGTTTTTT
D gene: -; clone size: -; J gene: TRBJ2-1; V gene: TRBV12-3/TRBV12-4; CDR3 protein: CASSFGLAAEQFF; CDR3 DNA: TGTGCCAGCAGTTTTGGGCTAGCTGCTGAGCAGTTCTTC
D gene: -; clone size: -; J gene: TRBJ1-2; V gene: TRBV24-1; CDR3 protein: CATSDTGARGYTF; CDR3 DNA: TGTGCCACCAGTGATACGGGGGCCCGTGGCTACACCTTC
D gene: -; clone size: -; J gene: TRBJ1-2; V gene: TRBV25-1; CDR3 protein: CASSVLGSNYGYTF; CDR3 DNA: TGTGCCAGCAGTGTTTTAGGGTCAAACTATGGCTACACCTTC
D gene: TRBD2; clone size: -; J gene: TRBJ2-1; V gene: TRBV28; CDR3 protein: CASSSGFLAGSSYNEQFF; CDR3 DNA: TGTGCCAGCAGTTCCGGATTTCTAGCGGGGAGCTCCTACAATGAGCAGTTCTTC
D gene: -; clone size: -; J gene: TRBJ1-1; V gene: TRBV29-1; CDR3 protein: CSVAEAMNTEAFF; CDR3 DNA: TGCAGCGTTGCGGAGGCAATGAACACTGAAGCTTTCTTT
D gene: -; clone size: -; J gene: TRBJ1-2; V gene: TRBV19; CDR3 protein: CASSTGYGGYTF; CDR3 DNA: TGTGCCAGTAGTACCGGGTATGGTGGCTACACCTTC
D gene: -; clone size: -; J gene: TRBJ2-2; V gene: TRBV5-4; CDR3 protein: CASSFASDGRTGELFF; CDR3 DNA: TGTGCCAGCAGCTTCGCGTCGGATGGACGCACCGGGGAGCTGTTTTTT
D gene: -; clone size: -; J gene: TRBJ1-5; V gene: TRBV30; CDR3 protein: CAWSVRDNQPQHF; CDR3 DNA: TGTGCCTGGAGTGTGCGGGACAATCAGCCCCAGCATTTT
D gene: TRBD2; clone size: -; J gene: TRBJ2-7; V gene: TRBV28; CDR3 protein: CASSVGLAGGYEQYF; CDR3 DNA: TGTGCCAGCAGTGTCGGACTAGCGGGGGGCTACGAGCAGTACTTC
D gene: -; clone size: -; J gene: TRBJ2-7; V gene: TRBV28; CDR3 protein: CASSFGGGVEQYF; CDR3 DNA: TGTGCCAGCAGTTTTGGGGGTGGAGTCGAGCAGTACTTC
D gene: -; clone size: once; J gene: TRBJ1-5; V gene: TRBV27; CDR3 protein: CASGLGLNQPQHF; CDR3 DNA: TGTGCCAGTGGGTTGGGGCTTAATCAGCCCCAGCATTTT
D gene: -; clone size: -; J gene: TRBJ2-6; V gene: TRBV13; CDR3 protein: CASSQRSGANVLTF; CDR3 DNA: TGTGCCAGCAGCCAACGCTCTGGGGCCAACGTCCTGACTTTC
D gene: TRBD1; clone size: -; J gene: TRBJ1-6; V gene: TRBV5-4; CDR3 protein: CASSIQGARSPLHF; CDR3 DNA: TGTGCCAGCAGCATACAGGGGGCGAGATCACCCCTCCACTTT
D gene: -; clone size: once; J gene: TRBJ1-1; V gene: TRBV7-9; CDR3 protein: CASSSPPGGGWTEAFF; CDR3 DNA: TGTGCCAGCAGCTCTCCCCCCGGGGGGGGCTGGACTGAAGCTTTCTTT
D gene: -; clone size: -; J gene: TRBJ1-1; V gene: TRBV2; CDR3 protein: CASTGGEAFF; CDR3 DNA: TGTGCCAGCACGGGAGGAGAAGCTTTCTTT
D gene: -; clone size: few; J gene: TRBJ1-6; V gene: TRBV4-1; CDR3 protein: CASSQRIRGDSPLHF; CDR3 DNA: TGCGCCAGCAGCCAGAGGATCCGGGGGGATTCACCCCTCCACTTT
D gene: -; clone size: -; J gene: TRBJ2-7; V gene: TRBV5-6; CDR3 protein: CASSLASEGGPYEQYF; CDR3 DNA: TGTGCCAGCAGCTTGGCGTCTGAGGGGGGCCCCTACGAGCAGTACTTC
D gene: -; clone size: -; J gene: TRBJ1-5; V gene: TRBV24-1; CDR3 protein: CATVHPGQGNNQPQHF; CDR3 DNA: TGTGCCACCGTCCACCCAGGCCAGGGAAACAATCAGCCCCAGCATTTT
D gene: -; clone size: -; J gene: TRBJ2-5; V gene: TRBV23-1; CDR3 protein: CASTGAGSGETQYF; CDR3 DNA: TGCGCCAGTACCGGGGCAGGTTCGGGAGAGACCCAGTACTTC
D gene: -; clone size: once; J gene: TRBJ1-2; V gene: TRBV5-1; CDR3 protein: CASSLAGESNYGYTF; CDR3 DNA: TGCGCCAGCAGCTTGGCGGGGGAATCCAACTATGGCTACACCTTC
D gene: TRBD2; clone size: -; J gene: TRBJ2-3; V gene: TRBV4-2; CDR3 protein: CASSQEGWLAGFKDTQYF; CDR3 DNA: TGTGCCAGCAGCCAAGAGGGCTGGCTAGCGGGGTTTAAAGATACGCAGTATTTT
D gene: TRBD2; clone size: -; J gene: TRBJ2-1; V gene: TRBV2; CDR3 protein: CASSRGGATSGSNEQFF; CDR3 DNA: TGTGCCAGCTCCAGGGGAGGGGCAACTAGCGGGAGTAATGAGCAGTTCTTC
D gene: -; clone size: -; J gene: TRBJ1-2; V gene: TRBV11-2; CDR3 protein: CASDFGRINYGYTF; CDR3 DNA: TGTGCCAGTGATTTCGGACGGATTAACTATGGCTACACCTTC
D gene: -; clone size: -; J gene: TRBJ1-2; V gene: TRBV10-3; CDR3 protein: CAISDIGTYNNYGYTF; CDR3 DNA: TGTGCCATCAGTGATATTGGGACATATAATAACTATGGCTACACCTTC
D gene: TRBD1; clone size: once; J gene: TRBJ1-6; V gene: TRBV5-1; CDR3 protein: CASSEDRGNSPLHF; CDR3 DNA: TGCGCCAGCAGCGAAGACAGGGGCAATTCACCCCTCCACTTT
D gene: TRBD1; clone size: once; J gene: TRBJ2-1; V gene: TRBV5-8; CDR3 protein: CASNFPDRGDNEQFF; CDR3 DNA: TGTGCCAGCAACTTCCCCGACAGGGGGGACAATGAGCAGTTCTTC
D gene: TRBD2; clone size: -; J gene: TRBJ2-1; V gene: TRBV11-2; CDR3 protein: CASSIPSREVAFF; CDR3 DNA: TGTGCCAGCAGCATCCCTAGCCGGGAGGTGGCGTTCTTC
D gene: -; clone size: -; J gene: TRBJ2-3; V gene: TRBV7-2; CDR3 protein: CASSVWTDTQYF; CDR3 DNA: TGTGCCAGCAGCGTTTGGACAGATACGCAGTATTTT
D gene: -; clone size: once; J gene: TRBJ1-4; V gene: TRBV5-8; CDR3 protein: CASTNLLKLFF; CDR3 DNA: TGTGCCAGCACCAATTTACTAAAACTGTTTTTT
D gene: -; clone size: -; J gene: TRBJ2-5; V gene: TRBV6-5; CDR3 protein: CATRIRTVQETQYF; CDR3 DNA: TGTGCCACCAGAATCAGGACGGTTCAAGAGACCCAGTACTTC
D gene: TRBD2; clone size: -; J gene: TRBJ2-3; V gene: TRBV3-1/TRBV3-2; CDR3 protein: CASSQDVAGTTDTQYF; CDR3 DNA: TGTGCCAGCAGCCAAGATGTAGCGGGGACGACAGATACGCAGTATTTT
D gene: TRBD1; clone size: -; J gene: TRBJ1-4; V gene: TRBV15; CDR3 protein: CATSRAQGAEKLFF; CDR3 DNA: TGTGCCACCAGCAGAGCCCAGGGGGCTGAAAAACTGTTTTTT
D gene: -; clone size: once; J gene: TRBJ2-1; V gene: TRBV19; CDR3 protein: CASSIIASNNEQFF; CDR3 DNA: TGTGCCAGTAGTATAATTGCTAGCAACAATGAGCAGTTCTTC
D gene: -; clone size: -; J gene: TRBJ2-1; V gene: TRBV7-2; CDR3 protein: CASSRHLSSYNEQFF; CDR3 DNA: TGTGCCAGCAGCCGTCACTTGAGCTCCTACAATGAGCAGTTCTTC
D gene: TRBD1; clone size: -; J gene: TRBJ1-4; V gene: TRBV6-5; CDR3 protein: CASRPGQGNEKLFF; CDR3 DNA: TGTGCCAGCAGGCCGGGACAGGGGAATGAAAAACTGTTTTTT
D gene: -; clone size: -; J gene: TRBJ2-1; V gene: TRBV4-1; CDR3 protein: CASSQGSLLLEQFF; CDR3 DNA: TGCGCCAGCAGCCAAGGATCCTTACTCCTCGAGCAGTTCTTC
D gene: -; clone size: -; J gene: TRBJ2-5; V gene: TRBV19; CDR3 protein: CASSDSGGRTQYF; CDR3 DNA: TGTGCCAGTAGTGATAGCGGAGGGAGGACCCAGTACTTC
D gene: TRBD1; clone size: once; J gene: TRBJ1-2; V gene: TRBV5-1; CDR3 protein: CASSYGQAGYGYTF; CDR3 DNA: TGCGCCAGCAGCTACGGACAGGCTGGCTATGGCTACACCTTC
D gene: -; clone size: -; J gene: TRBJ2-2; V gene: TRBV19; CDR3 protein: CASSPWTATNTGELFF; CDR3 DNA: TGTGCCAGTTCTCCTTGGACTGCTACGAACACCGGGGAGCTGTTTTTT
D gene: -; clone size: -; J gene: TRBJ1-5; V gene: TRBV5-4; CDR3 protein: CASSPDGARQPQHF; CDR3 DNA: TGTGCCAGCAGCCCGGACGGGGCGCGTCAGCCCCAGCATTTT
D gene: -; clone size: -; J gene: TRBJ1-3; V gene: TRBV5-1; CDR3 protein: CASSYGLGNTIYF; CDR3 DNA: TGCGCCAGCAGCTATGGACTAGGGAACACCATATATTTT
D gene: -; clone size: -; J gene: TRBJ1-1; V gene: TRBV11-2; CDR3 protein: CASSIGTGLLMNTEAFF; CDR3 DNA: TGTGCCAGCAGCATCGGTACGGGACTGCTCATGAACACTGAAGCTTTCTTT